This TCR beta chain derives from a study of T-cell reconstitution after alpha-beta-depleted transplantation in children. This clonotype was counted a few times. V gave up 0 bases and J gave up 7 bases, with 13 bases separating them. The CDR3 is 15 amino acids. The germline gives CDR1 LNHNV, CDR2 YYDKDF (reference sequence). Preparing the TCRbeta library involved the use of unique molecular identifiers. A single record per CDR3 protein comes from TCRdb applying MiXCR to the PCR reads. The sample has about 610,000 distinct CDR3 sequences, 8% to 11% seen once. The gene calls are TRBV15 and TRBJ1-5; D is ambiguous. The clonotype originates from a human donor who donated a stem cell graft to a child with acute myeloid leukemia. Sequenced here: PBMCs from the stem cell graft donor, sampled from the stem cell graft. CDR3 DNA: TGTGCCACCAGCAGAGATCCTCGGGCGGGACAGCCCCAGCATTTT. It translates to CATSRDPRAGQPQHF.